The sequence of this TCR beta chain was determined in a study of blood T cell repertoires in COVID-19. Study background: The origin of the acute and convalescent COVID-19 samples was the United States, Italy and Spain. From T cells, B-cell-depleted T cells, or PBMCs came the material, which was cDNA or gDNA.

This CDR3 contains 11 residues. Profiled with immunoSEQ multiplex PCR; TCRdb holds only in-frame clones, not every one. The sample has under 500,000 clones; roughly 91% are singletons. The receptor's source is a woman aged 25 to 45 with acute or convalescent COVID-19. V gene TRBV21-1 combines with J gene TRBJ2-1; the table's D gene call, TRBD1, was not cross checked with the DNA. TRBV21-1 is designated a pseudogene. Sequenced sample: peripheral blood. CDR3 loop: CASRPGAKQFF. CDR3 nucleotides: TGTGCCAGCAGACCAGGGGCCAAGCAGTTCTTC.